Listed below are T cell receptor beta chains from one sample, sequenced in a study of blood T cell repertoires in COVID-19. TCRdb's copy holds only in-frame clones and misses some; the assay was immunoSEQ multiplex PCR. The data hold 100,000 to 150,000 clones, with roughly 72% observed a single time. The sample consisted of peripheral blood. All receptors derive from a man aged 60 to 69 with acute or convalescent COVID-19. Each CDR3 is given with its conserved first and last residue. Each record gives: D gene, J gene, V gene, clone size, CDR3 DNA, CDR3 protein. A D gene is named only where the DNA matches it firmly. Part of the rows lack a size; the others show once, few, many or a class for expanded clones.

TRBD1	TRBJ1-6	TRBV5-1	.	TGCGCCAGCAGGGGGGGACAGGGAGTTTCACCCCTCCACTTT	CASRGGQGVSPLHF
.	TRBJ2-1	TRBV15	.	TGTGCCACCAGAGTGGGAGAATTTATCCTTTCCTACAATGAGCAGTTCTTC	CATRVGEFILSYNEQFF
TRBD2	TRBJ2-3	TRBV5-1	many	TGCGCCAGCAGCTCGGGACTAGCGGGAGGCACAGATACGCAGTATTTT	CASSSGLAGGTDTQYF
TRBD2	TRBJ2-5	TRBV11-2	.	TGTGCCAGCAGCGTTAGCGGGAGAGAGACCCAGTACTTC	CASSVSGRETQYF
TRBD2	TRBJ2-3	TRBV5-1	.	TGCGCCAGCAGACAGACTAGCGGCACAGATACGCAGTATTTT	CASRQTSGTDTQYF
.	TRBJ2-1	TRBV12-3/TRBV12-4	few	TGTGCCAGCAGAGGAGGATACTACAATGAGCAGTTCTTC	CASRGGYYNEQFF
.	TRBJ1-2	TRBV5-6	.	TGTGCCAGCAGCTTGGGGCGGGGTAACTATGGCTACACCTTC	CASSLGRGNYGYTF
.	TRBJ1-6	TRBV6-5	once	TGTGCCAGCAGAGAGGAGAATTATAATTCACCCCTCCACTTT	CASREENYNSPLHF
TRBD1	TRBJ1-1	TRBV5-6	.	TGTGCCAGCAGCATCGGACAGGGGGCCATGAACACTGAAGCTTTCTTT	CASSIGQGAMNTEAFF
TRBD1	TRBJ1-2	TRBV9	once	TGTGCCAGAAATAACAGGGGGCATCACTATGGCTACACCTTC	CARNNRGHHYGYTF
.	TRBJ2-2	TRBV13	.	TGTGCCAGCATCCAGGGGGGGAACACCGGGGAGCTGTTTTTT	CASIQGGNTGELFF
.	TRBJ2-2	TRBV11-2	.	TGTGCCAGCAGCCTTAGGACTATCTCCACGCCCGGGGAGCTGTTTTTT	CASSLRTISTPGELFF
TRBD2	TRBJ2-3	TRBV9	once	TGTGCCAGCAGGGCCCCCGGGACTAGCGGGAGTTCCAGCACAGATACGCAGTATTTT	CASRAPGTSGSSSTDTQYF
.	TRBJ2-3	TRBV3-1/TRBV3-2	.	TGTGCCAGCAGCCACGGGTACGATACGCAGTATTTT	CASSHGYDTQYF
.	TRBJ2-3	TRBV3-1/TRBV3-2	.	TGTGCCAGCAGCCACGGAGCGGTCACAGATACGCAGTATTTT	CASSHGAVTDTQYF
.	TRBJ2-1	TRBV24-1	.	TGTGCCACCAGCAGGGAAGGGGGCAATGAGCAGTTCTTC	CATSREGGNEQFF
.	TRBJ1-3	TRBV9	.	TGTGCCAGCAGCGTATCCGGACTTCTAGGCTCTGGAAACACCATATATTTT	CASSVSGLLGSGNTIYF
TRBD1	TRBJ2-7	TRBV27	.	TGTGCCAGCAGTTTAGGGGACAGACGACCGCAGTACTTC	CASSLGDRRPQYF
TRBD1	TRBJ1-1	TRBV9	.	TGTGCCAGCAGCGTGGGGACAGGGCGGACTGAAGCTTTCTTT	CASSVGTGRTEAFF
.	TRBJ1-2	TRBV12-3/TRBV12-4	.	TGTGCCAGCAGTTCCGCCGGGGACTATGGCTACACCTTC	CASSSAGDYGYTF
TRBD1	TRBJ2-1	TRBV11-1	.	TGTGCCAGCAGCCCACGGGACAGGGCAAAAAACAATGAGCAGTTCTTC	CASSPRDRAKNNEQFF
TRBD1	TRBJ1-1	TRBV9	.	TGTGCCAGCAGCGTAGGACAGGGGGCGGGGAACACTGAAGCTTTCTTT	CASSVGQGAGNTEAFF
.	TRBJ2-1	TRBV18	once	TGTGCCAGCTCACCAACACCTAGTGTCCGTAACAATGAGCAGTTCTTC	CASSPTPSVRNNEQFF
TRBD1	TRBJ1-2	TRBV19	.	TGTGCCAGTAGTATATCAGGGGGCAGATATGGCTACACCTTC	CASSISGGRYGYTF
TRBD1	TRBJ2-7	TRBV5-1	many	TGCGCCAGCAGCTTGGAGGGGACAGGCTACGAGCAGTACTTC	CASSLEGTGYEQYF
.	TRBJ2-5	TRBV30	few	TGTGCCTGGGTACCGGGACAACCAGGCCCACCAAAGGGCCAGTACTTC	CAWVPGQPGPPKGQYF
TRBD2	TRBJ2-1	TRBV5-1	few	TGCGCCAGCAGCTTGGAACTAGCGGGAGGAGGGGGGCTCTCCTACAATGAGCAGTTCTTC	CASSLELAGGGGLSYNEQFF
.	TRBJ2-5	TRBV3-1/TRBV3-2	.	TGTGCCAGCAGCCGTCGCGGGACTTCCGAGACCCAGTACTTC	CASSRRGTSETQYF
.	TRBJ1-1	TRBV12-3/TRBV12-4	.	TGTGCCAGCAGTAAGGACTCTAACACTGAAGCTTTCTTT	CASSKDSNTEAFF
TRBD1	TRBJ1-4	TRBV9	.	TGTGCCAGCAGCGATCGGACAGGAGGAGGTGAAAAACTGTTTTTT	CASSDRTGGGEKLFF
TRBD1	TRBJ2-1	TRBV27	.	TGTGCCAGCAGTTTTGACAGGGAATACAATGAGCAGTTCTTC	CASSFDREYNEQFF
TRBD1	TRBJ1-1	TRBV19	few	TGTGCCAGTAGTAGGCCGAGCAGGGGGCTCATGAACACTGAAGCTTTCTTT	CASSRPSRGLMNTEAFF
.	TRBJ1-1	TRBV19	.	TGTGCCAGTAGGACTTCAGCGAGAATCCGGCTTGAAGCTTTCTTT	CASRTSARIRLEAFF
.	TRBJ1-2	TRBV19	.	TGTGCCAGTAGTATGACGGGGGGCTATGGCTACACCTTC	CASSMTGGYGYTF
.	TRBJ1-5	TRBV6-4	.	TGTGCCAGCAGTGACCCCGTGGCCCATAGCAATCAGCCCCAGCATTTT	CASSDPVAHSNQPQHF
.	TRBJ2-2	TRBV24-1	.	TGTGCCACCAGTGATGGAGGAGGCCCGAACACCGGGGAGCTGTTTTTT	CATSDGGGPNTGELFF
.	TRBJ2-3	TRBV24-1	.	TGTGCCACCAGTGATTCCGGGACTCCCAAAGATACGCAGTATTTT	CATSDSGTPKDTQYF
TRBD2	TRBJ2-7	TRBV7-2	.	TGTGCCAGCTGTCTAGCGGGGGGCAGATCCTCCTACGAGCAGTACTTC	CASCLAGGRSSYEQYF
.	TRBJ2-3	TRBV18	.	TGTGCCAGCTCACCCTTGGGGGGAGCCACAGATACGCAGTATTTT	CASSPLGGATDTQYF
TRBD2	TRBJ2-2	TRBV6-5	.	TGTGCCAGCAGGGGGACTAGAAATACCGGGGAGCTGTTTTTT	CASRGTRNTGELFF
.	TRBJ1-5	TRBV28	few	TGTGCCAGCAGTGGGCCGCGGGGAGATAATCAGCCCCAGCATTTT	CASSGPRGDNQPQHF
TRBD1	TRBJ1-1	TRBV19	few	TGTGCCAGCGATACCGACAGGGCGGGGAACACTGAAGCTTTCTTT	CASDTDRAGNTEAFF
TRBD2	TRBJ2-5	TRBV7-2	.	TGTGCCAGCAGCTTGAGGGCGGGGGGGCGAGAGACCCAGTACTTC	CASSLRAGGRETQYF